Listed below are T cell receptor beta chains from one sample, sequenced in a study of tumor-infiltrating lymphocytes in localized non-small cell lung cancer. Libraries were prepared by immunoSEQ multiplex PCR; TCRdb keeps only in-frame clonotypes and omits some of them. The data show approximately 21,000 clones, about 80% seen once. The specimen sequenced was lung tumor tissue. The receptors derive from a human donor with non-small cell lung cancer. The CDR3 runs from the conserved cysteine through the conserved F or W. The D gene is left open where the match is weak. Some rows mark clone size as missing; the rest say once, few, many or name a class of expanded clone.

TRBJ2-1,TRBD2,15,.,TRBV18,TGTGCCAGCTCACCAAGCGGGGGGGCCTACAATGAGCAGTTCTTC,CASSPSGGAYNEQFF
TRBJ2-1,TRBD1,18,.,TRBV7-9,TGTGCCAGCAGCCCGCTCCTTCCGGGACAGGGATGGGCAAATGAGCAGTTCTTC,CASSPLLPGQGWANEQFF
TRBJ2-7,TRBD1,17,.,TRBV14,TGTGCCAGCAGCCAAGAAACTCCGGGACAGGGCGAGTACGAGCAGTACTTC,CASSQETPGQGEYEQYF
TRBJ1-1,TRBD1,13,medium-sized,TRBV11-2,TGTGCCAGCGTCCAGGGGGCGCGAACTGAAGCTTTCTTT,CASVQGARTEAFF
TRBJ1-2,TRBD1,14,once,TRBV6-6,TGTGCCAGCAGTTCCGGACAGGGCCGAGGAGGCTACACCTTC,CASSSGQGRGGYTF
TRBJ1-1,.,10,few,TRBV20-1,TGCAGTGCTTACCGAACTGAAGCTTTCTTT,CSAYRTEAFF
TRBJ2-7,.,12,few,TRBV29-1,TGCAGCTCAAGAACAGGACCGCACGAGCAGTACTTC,CSSRTGPHEQYF
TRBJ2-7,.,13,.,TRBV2,TGTGCCAGCAGTGATGACGGTTTCTACGAGCAGTACTTC,CASSDDGFYEQYF
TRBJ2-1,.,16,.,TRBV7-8,TGTGCCAGCAGCTTAAGCCCCAGAAGCTCCTACAATGAGCAGTTCTTC,CASSLSPRSSYNEQFF
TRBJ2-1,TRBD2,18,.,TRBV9,TGTGCCAGCAGCGTAGGTGCGGGACTAGCGGGACTTCTCCCGGAGCAGTTCTTC,CASSVGAGLAGLLPEQFF
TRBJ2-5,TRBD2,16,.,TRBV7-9,TGTGCCAGCAGCTTAGGGCTAGCGGGCCCCCAAGAGACCCAGTACTTC,CASSLGLAGPQETQYF
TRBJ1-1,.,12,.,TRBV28,TGTGCCAGCAGTTTGAGGGTCACTGAAGCTTTCTTT,CASSLRVTEAFF
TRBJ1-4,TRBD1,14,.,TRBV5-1,TGCGCCAGCAGCTTGGGGACAGGCAATGAAAAACTGTTTTTT,CASSLGTGNEKLFF
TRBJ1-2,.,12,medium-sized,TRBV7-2,TGTGCCAGCACCGACGCCGGCTATGGCTACACCTTC,CASTDAGYGYTF
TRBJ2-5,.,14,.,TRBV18,TGTGCCAGCTCACCCCGGCAGAACCAAGAGACCCAGTACTTC,CASSPRQNQETQYF
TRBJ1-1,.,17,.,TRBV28,TGTGCCAGCAGTTTAGTGGGGAAGATAGGGACGAACACTGAAGCTTTCTTT,CASSLVGKIGTNTEAFF
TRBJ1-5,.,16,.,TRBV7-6,TGTGCCAGCAGCCCGTCGACAGGTTCACCCAATCAGCCCCAGCATTTT,CASSPSTGSPNQPQHF
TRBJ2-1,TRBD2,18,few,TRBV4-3,TGCGCCAGCAGCCAAGATGTGCCGGGACTAGCGGGAGGGGGAGAGCAGTTCTTC,CASSQDVPGLAGGGEQFF
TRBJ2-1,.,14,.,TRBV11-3,TGTGCCAGCAGCTTAGGCGGAACCAATGGAATGCAGTTCTTC,CASSLGGTNGMQFF
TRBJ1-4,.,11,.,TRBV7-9,TGTGCCAGCAGCTTAGGCAGGCAACTGTTTTTT,CASSLGRQLFF
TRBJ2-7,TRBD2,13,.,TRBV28,TGTGCCAGCAATGATAGCGGGCCTTTCGAGCAGTACTTC,CASNDSGPFEQYF
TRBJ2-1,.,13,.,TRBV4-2,TGTGCCAGCAGCCAAAGCCTTATGGATGAGCAGTTCTTC,CASSQSLMDEQFF
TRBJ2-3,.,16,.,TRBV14,TGTGCCAGCAGCCCCATTGGCGGGGCGGGCACAGATACGCAGTATTTT,CASSPIGGAGTDTQYF
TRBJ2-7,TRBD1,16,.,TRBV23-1,TGCGCCAGCAGTCCACGCCGTGCGACAGGGAACTACGAGCAGTACTTC,CASSPRRATGNYEQYF
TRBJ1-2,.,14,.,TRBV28,TGTGCCAGCAGTTTATTAGGGTCGGGCTATGGCTACACCTTC,CASSLLGSGYGYTF
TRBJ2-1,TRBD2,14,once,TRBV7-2,TGTGCCAGCAGCGCTAGCGGGAGTATCAATGAGCAGTTCTTC,CASSASGSINEQFF
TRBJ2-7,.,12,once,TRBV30,TGTGCCTGGGGACTGGCTGACTACGAGCAGTACTTC,CAWGLADYEQYF
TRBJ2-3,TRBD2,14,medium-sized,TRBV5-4,TGTGCCAGCAGCTTGGTGACTAGCGGAGATACGCAGTATTTT,CASSLVTSGDTQYF
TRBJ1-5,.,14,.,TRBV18,TGTGCCAGCTCACCGGACTCAGGAAATCAGCCCCAGCATTTT,CASSPDSGNQPQHF
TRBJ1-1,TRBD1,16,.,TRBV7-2,TGTGCCAGCAGCTTGGGCGGAGGACAGGCGTACACTGAAGCTTTCTTT,CASSLGGGQAYTEAFF
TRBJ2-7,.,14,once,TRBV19,TGTGCCAGTAGTATACAACGAAACACCTACGAGCAGTACTTC,CASSIQRNTYEQYF
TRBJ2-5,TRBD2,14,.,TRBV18,TGTGCCAGCTCACCTAGCGGGAGACACGAGACCCAGTACTTC,CASSPSGRHETQYF
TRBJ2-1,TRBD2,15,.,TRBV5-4,TGTGCCAGCAGCTTGGTGGCGGGAGTGGGCAATGAGCAGTTCTTC,CASSLVAGVGNEQFF
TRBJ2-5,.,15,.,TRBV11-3,TGTGCCAGCAGCTTAGGGGGCAGGCGTGAGGAGACCCAGTACTTC,CASSLGGRREETQYF
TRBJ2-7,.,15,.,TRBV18,TGTGCCAGCTCACGAGGAACCGGACCAGGCTACGAGCAGTACTTC,CASSRGTGPGYEQYF
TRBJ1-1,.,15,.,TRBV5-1,TGCGCCAGCAGCCCCCGTTCCAGGGGTGAGACTGAAGCTTTCTTT,CASSPRSRGETEAFF
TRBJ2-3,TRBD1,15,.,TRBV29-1,TGCAGCGTTGATGAACAGGGGCCCCGGACAGATACGCAGTATTTT,CSVDEQGPRTDTQYF
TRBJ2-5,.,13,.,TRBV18,TGTGCCAGCTCACCAGTTATAGGGGAGACCCAGTACTTC,CASSPVIGETQYF
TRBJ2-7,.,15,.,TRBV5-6,TGTGCCAGCAGCTTCAGGGTTATGGGTGCCTACGAGCAGTACTTC,CASSFRVMGAYEQYF
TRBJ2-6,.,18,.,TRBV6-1,TGTGCCAGCAGTGAATTTCACGCTACAGGGTCTGGGGCCAACGTCCTGACTTTC,CASSEFHATGSGANVLTF
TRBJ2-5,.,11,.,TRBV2,TGTGCCAGCAGTCTACAAGAGACCCAGTACTTC,CASSLQETQYF
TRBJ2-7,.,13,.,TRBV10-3,TGTGCCATCAGTGAGCCGTCGACCTACGAGCAGTACTTC,CAISEPSTYEQYF
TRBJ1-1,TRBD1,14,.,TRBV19,TGTGCCAGTAGTGTACAGGGGGGGAACACTGAAGCTTTCTTT,CASSVQGGNTEAFF
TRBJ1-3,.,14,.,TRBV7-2,TGTGCCAGCAGCGCGGCCAACTCTGGAAACACCATATATTTT,CASSAANSGNTIYF
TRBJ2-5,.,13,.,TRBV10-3,TGTGCCATCAGTGAGTCTACATTAGAGACCCAGTACTTC,CAISESTLETQYF
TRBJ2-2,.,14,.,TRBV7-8,TGTGCCAGCAGCTTACAGGGGAACGGCCGGGAGCTGTTTTTT,CASSLQGNGRELFF
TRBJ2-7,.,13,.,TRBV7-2,TGTGCCAGCAGCTCGAGAATAACGTACGAGCAGTACTTC,CASSSRITYEQYF
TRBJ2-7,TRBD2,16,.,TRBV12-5,TGTGCTAGTGTTACCCCCGGGCTAGCGGGATCCCACGAGCAGTACTTC,CASVTPGLAGSHEQYF
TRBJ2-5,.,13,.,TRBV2,TGTGCCAGCATTTATGTTGTGGGAGAGACCCAGTACTTC,CASIYVVGETQYF
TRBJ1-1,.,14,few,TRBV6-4,TGTGCCAGCAGTTCATCCCCGGGGAACACTGAAGCTTTCTTT,CASSSSPGNTEAFF
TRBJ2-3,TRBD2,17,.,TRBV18,TGTGCCAGCTCACCAATCCCTAGCGGGCCTAGCACAGATACGCAGTATTTT,CASSPIPSGPSTDTQYF
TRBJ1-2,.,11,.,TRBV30,TGTGCCTGGAGCGGCACAGTGGGCTACACCTTC,CAWSGTVGYTF
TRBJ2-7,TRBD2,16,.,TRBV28,TGTGCCAGCAGTTTGTGGGGGGGGTCGACTATCTACGAGCAGTACTTC,CASSLWGGSTIYEQYF
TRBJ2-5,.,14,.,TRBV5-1,TGCGCCAGCAGCTTGGCAGGGGGGAAAGAGACCCAGTACTTC,CASSLAGGKETQYF